This T cell receptor beta chain was captured in a study of blood T cell repertoires in COVID-19. Whole-study context: COVID-19 samples, acute and convalescent, were from the United States, Italy and Spain.

With 1 base removed from V and 3 bases from J, the gap between germline ends came to 7 bases. This CDR3 spans 13 amino acids. The V gene's germline CDR1 is ENHRY and CDR2 SYGVKD. Repertoires were generated with immunoSEQ multiplex PCR, while TCRdb's copy carries only in-frame clones and drops some. This repertoire shows over 30,000 clones, 90% found once; its top ten account for 0.95% to 1.1%. The sample consisted of peripheral blood. V gene TRBV10-3 combines with J gene TRBJ2-7; no clear D gene. This receptor was obtained from a man in his 70s with active or convalescent COVID-19. CDR3 sequence (DNA): TGTGCCATCAGTGAGTACAGCCACTACGAGCAGTACTTC. It codes for CAISEYSHYEQYF.